A single sample gave rise to the 30 T cell receptor beta chains below, sequenced in a study of T cells in Graves' hyperthyroidism and ophthalmopathy (dated by TCRdb to the late 2010s). The protocol used for the library was multiplex PCR. The run used an Illumina HiSeq 2000. Amplification of TCR beta CDR3 regions was carried out from RNA transcripts. For the first round of RT-PCR on the TCR CDR3, the HTBI primer set was used together with the Qiagen OneStep RT-PCR kit. TCRdb itself trimmed the public reads at Q25 with fastp, ran MiXCR and retained productive beta chains. Rows are combined by CDR3 protein, so each entry shows the most common genes and DNA. The table for this sample lists 750,000 to 950,000 distinct CDR3 sequences; more than 30% of them were counted only once. Approximately 8.7% of the sample rests with the top ten. Sequencing input: blood. Source of these receptors: a man between 18 and 29 years old with Graves' hyperthyroidism.

This clonotype was recorded only once. Its ends do not fully match the called genes, so a read error is possible. This rearrangement joins TRBV7-2 to TRBJ1-1; 8 nucleotides match TRBD1. Germline V gene sequence: CDR1 SGHTA, CDR2 FQGNSA. The length of the CDR3 is 16 residues. CDR3 sequence reads: CASSQGGAGGADEAFF. The CDR3 nucleotides read TGCGCCAGCAGCCAAGGAGGGGCAGGGGGCGCGGATGAAGCTTTCTTT.

This clonotype occurred many times. This chain uses TRBV6-5 with TRBJ1-2; 9 bases align to TRBD1. There are 14 residues in the CDR3. Trimming removed 4 bases from V and 4 bases from J; junction bases left unmatched: 4. Germline V CDR1 and CDR2: MNHEY, SVGAGI. The chain's CDR3 is CASSLGQGFYGYTF. DNA for the CDR3: TGTGCCAGCAGTTTGGGACAGGGATTCTATGGCTACACCTTC.

Many counts were recorded for this clonotype. This chain uses TRBV6-5 with TRBJ1-2; D not certain. In germline, CDR1 is MNHEY, CDR2 SVGAGI. The V end was cut by 2 bases, the J end by 3 bases, with 7 bases between. CDR3 length equals 13 residues. The CDR3 region has the DNA TGTGCCAGCAGTTACGACGGTGACTATGGCTACACCTTC. Translating gives CASSYDGDYGYTF.

Regarding this clonotype: A read error may be the cause here, since a much bigger clone is one base away. This sequence joins TRBV19 and TRBJ1-5, with TRBD1 as a possible D gene (6 bases). From germline, CDR1 is LNHDA and CDR2 SQIVND (reference sequence). This CDR3 spans 16 amino acids. CDR3 DNA sequence: TGTGCCGGTAGTATAGTAGGTTCCGGGGGCCTTCAGCCCCAGCATTTT. Protein product: CAGSIVGSGGLQPQHF.

Details on this clonotype: Just one base apart from a much larger clone, this may be a read error. The CDR3 does not end in the conserved phenylalanine or tryptophan, so this is likely a read error. The V and J genes are TRBV7-2 and TRBJ1-2; D possibly corresponds to TRBD1 (5 bases). The CDR3 consists of 15 residues. Germline assignment: CDR1 SGHTA and CDR2 FQGNSA. The ends were cut back, 3 bases at V and 5 bases at J, with 16 bases in the middle. This chain's CDR3 is CASSFPGTSVYGYTL. CDR3 nucleotide sequence: TGTGCCAGCAGCTTCCCCGGGACTTCAGTTTATGGCTACACCCTC.

This clonotype was counted ten times or more. V gene TRBV10-2 combines with J gene TRBJ1-4, with TRBD1 matching 10 bases. In germline, CDR1 is WSHSY, CDR2 SAAADI. The CDR3 has 15 amino acids. J gave up 0 bases and V 7 bases, and 2 bases lay outside the gene matches. In nucleotides, the CDR3 is TGCGCCAGCAAGGACAGGGGGACAACTAATGAAAAACTGTTTTTT. Its translation: CASKDRGTTNEKLFF.

This clonotype has at least ten counts. The rearrangement joins TRBV7-6 to TRBJ1-6; weak D call: TRBD1 (6 bases). Trimming shortened V by 5 bases and J by 10 bases, and 15 bases separated the two germline ends. Germline values: CDR1 SGHVS, CDR2 FNYEAQ. CDR3 length: 14 residues. The DNA for the CDR3 is TGTGCCAGCAGCCTCGCCGGGGGCGGATCACCCCTCCACTTT. This gives the protein CASSLAGGGSPLHF.

This chain links TRBV19 with TRBJ2-2, with D unresolved. V was pared by 3 bases and J by 5 bases, with 13 bases between. Per germline, CDR1 LNHDA and CDR2 SQIVND (reference sequence). This CDR3 has 15 amino acids. CDR3 bases: TGTGCCAGTAGTATGTCAGGCTTCGGGACCGGGGAGCTGTTTTTT. This codes for CASSMSGFGTGELFF.

Concerning this clonotype: Its ends do not fully match the called genes, so a read error is possible. This sequence joins TRBV7-8 and TRBJ2-7; D may be TRBD2 (7 bases). Per the germline V gene, CDR1 is SGHVS and CDR2 is FQNEAQ. This CDR3 contains 15 residues. The CDR3, as DNA: TGCGCCAGCAGCCAAGGGGGAGGGTTAAACTACGAGCAGTACTTC. Protein product: CASSQGGGLNYEQYF.

The sample holds many counts of this clonotype. The chain carries TRBV7-9 and TRBJ2-2; D is unresolved. This CDR3 has 13 amino acids. Germline CDR1 SEHNR, CDR2 FQNEAQ (reference sequence). The ends were cut back, 4 bases at V and 5 bases at J, with 8 bases in the middle. Written as DNA, the CDR3 is TGTGCCAGCAGCTCCCTTGGTACCGGGGAGCTGTTTTTT. Protein sequence: CASSSLGTGELFF.

The V and J genes are TRBV10-3 and TRBJ2-7; 12 bases line up with TRBD1. Germline assignment: CDR1 ENHRY and CDR2 SYGVKD. Trimming removed 8 bases from V and 7 bases from J; junction bases left unmatched: 6. CDR3 size: 13 residues. The CDR3 DNA is TGTGCCATCGAGGGACAGGGGGCGCGAGAGCAGTACTTC. Translating gives CAIEGQGAREQYF.

This clonotype came up a few times. V gene TRBV9 combines with J gene TRBJ1-3; the D gene is possibly TRBD1 (5 bases). CDR1 SGDLS and CDR2 YYNGEE come from the germline V gene. The CDR3 has 18 amino acids. With 1 base removed from V and 0 bases from J, the gap between germline ends came to 17 bases. CDR3 region: CASSVSKTGETSGNTIYF. CDR3 coding DNA: TGTGCCAGCAGCGTATCCAAGACGGGGGAAACCTCTGGAAACACCATATATTTT.

The rearrangement uses TRBV6-6 and TRBJ1-1, with TRBD1 matching over 11 bases. The CDR3 has 14 residues. V was clipped by 5 bases and J by 5 bases; unmatched bases: 4. Germline CDR1 and CDR2: MNHNY and SVGAGI (reference sequence). This CDR3 is CASSGQGAWTEAFF. DNA of the CDR3: TGTGCCAGCAGTGGACAGGGGGCTTGGACTGAAGCTTTCTTT.

This clonotype was seen a few times. The V call is TRBV20-1, the J call TRBJ2-7, with TRBD2 matching over 8 bases. CDR3 length equals 14 residues. Trimming cost V 5 bases and J 1 base; bases outside gene matches: 7. CDR1 and CDR2 from the germline V gene are DFQATT and SNEGSKA (reference sequence). The CDR3 spells CSASREGLSYEQYF. In nucleotides, the CDR3 is TGCAGTGCTTCCCGGGAGGGCTTGTCCTACGAGCAGTACTTC.

There are a few counts of this clonotype. The rearrangement uses TRBV4-2 and TRBJ1-6; D not certain. V lost 3 bases, J lost 6 bases, and 15 bases lay in between. CDR1 is LGHNA, CDR2 YNFKEQ, per germline. The CDR3 has 16 amino acids. CDR3 residues: CASSQDRVSTNSPLHF. CDR3 bases: TGTGCCAGCAGCCAGGACCGGGTCTCTACTAATTCACCCCTCCACTTT.

This clonotype was counted at least ten times. V and J are TRBV7-8 and TRBJ1-4; D is ambiguous. The CDR3 runs to 13 residues. Germline CDR1 is SGHVS and CDR2 is FQNEAQ. Trimming cost V 5 bases and J 8 bases, with 12 bases left between them. CDR3 in DNA: TGTGCCAGCAGCCCGGCCAGGAGGGAAAAACTGTTTTTT. Translated, it gives CASSPARREKLFF.

This sequence joins TRBV4-1 and TRBJ1-1, with D perhaps TRBD1 (6 bases). Trimming removed 0 bases at V and 3 bases at J, with 17 bases between. The CDR3 covers 17 residues. Germline V lookup: CDR1 MGHRA, CDR2 YSYEKL. The CDR3: CASSQDSNGGAYTEAFF. In nucleotides, the CDR3 is TGCGCCAGCAGCCAAGATTCTAACGGGGGCGCGTACACTGAAGCTTTCTTT.

This clonotype was seen a single time. V gene TRBV19 combines with J gene TRBJ1-6, with TRBD1 identical over 7 bases. The germline V gene has CDR1 LNHDA and CDR2 SQIVND (reference sequence). V was pared by 3 bases and J by 9 bases, with 5 bases of the junction left unmatched. The CDR3 sequence is 14 residues long. CDR3: CASSMATGSSPLHF. The DNA of the CDR3 is TGTGCCAGTAGTATGGCGACAGGGAGTTCACCCCTCCACTTT.

The J gene is TRBJ2-7, the V gene TRBV5-5; 7 bases fit TRBD1. Germline V lookup: CDR1 SGHKS, CDR2 YYEKEE (reference sequence). V dropped 0 bases and J dropped 3; count of bases not matched to a gene: 3. The CDR3 has 14 amino acids. CDR3 in DNA: TGTGCCAGCAGCTTGGGGGGACAGAACTACGAGCAGTACTTC. Translating it yields CASSLGGQNYEQYF.

The genes are TRBV24-1 and TRBJ1-1, with D possibly being TRBD1 (6 bases). V lost 7 bases, J lost 0 bases, and 17 bases lay in between. From germline, CDR1 is KGHDR and CDR2 SFDVKD. The CDR3 has 16 residues. Here the CDR3 reads CATSAVRGGMNTEAFF. In nucleotides, the CDR3 is TGTGCCACCAGCGCCGTGAGGGGGGGTATGAACACTGAAGCTTTCTTT.

V and J are TRBV10-3 and TRBJ1-1, with a possible D match to TRBD1 (5 bases). Germline V CDR1 and CDR2: ENHRY, SYGVKD. The CDR3 has 13 amino acids. Trimming pared 6 bases from V and 7 bases from J, leaving 15 bases between. CDR3 loop: CAISSQGGVEAFF. CDR3 nucleotide sequence: TGTGCCATCAGCAGCCAAGGAGGGGTTGAAGCTTTCTTT.

Note on this clonotype: The junction and the germline gene differ at one end; a read error may be behind it. The chain is built from TRBV10-3 and TRBJ2-5; D gene uncertain. Looked up from germline, CDR1 is ENHRY and CDR2 is SYGVKD. The CDR3 covers 13 residues. The CDR3 reads CASSLQSVETQYF. Written as DNA, the CDR3 is TGTGCCAGCAGTCTTCAGTCGGTGGAGACCCAGTACTTC.

The chain joins TRBV11-3 to TRBJ1-6; possibly TRBD1 for D (5 bases). There are 15 residues in the CDR3. The germline V and J ends were trimmed by 5 bases and 6 bases, with 14 bases remaining between them. CDR1 is SGHNT and CDR2 is YENEEA in the germline V gene. Here the CDR3 reads CASSLGTSLNSPLHF. The DNA of the CDR3 is TGTGCCAGCAGCCTAGGGACGTCGCTTAATTCACCCCTCCACTTT.

This clonotype turned up a few times. The chain is built from TRBV3-1 and TRBJ1-5, with D maybe TRBD1 (6 bases). The ends were cut back, 2 bases at V and 5 bases at J, with 10 bases in the middle. This CDR3 comprises 14 residues. The V gene's germline CDR1 is LGHDT and CDR2 YNNKEL (reference sequence). In nucleotides, the CDR3 is TGTGCCAGCAGCCAAACCCACAGGGATCAGCCCCAGCATTTT. Translated: CASSQTHRDQPQHF.

V gene TRBV12-5 combines with J gene TRBJ2-2, with D maybe TRBD2 (5 bases). The V and J ends lost 7 bases and 6 bases respectively, with 12 bases between them. Germline CDR1 and CDR2: LGHNT and FRNRAP. This CDR3 region has 13 residues. The chain's CDR3 is CASVLGAAGELFF. CDR3 DNA: TGTGCTAGTGTCTTAGGAGCGGCCGGGGAGCTGTTTTTT.

The table lists this clonotype with a few counts. The chain carries TRBV6-1 and TRBJ1-5; 9 bases agree with TRBD1. This CDR3 comprises 14 residues. J lost 3 bases, V lost 6 bases, and 3 bases had no gene match. CDR1 MNHNS and CDR2 SASEGT come from the germline V gene. DNA for the CDR3: TGTGCCAGCAGGGGGACAGGGCACAATCAGCCCCAGCATTTT. This gives the protein CASRGTGHNQPQHF.

This clonotype was observed at least ten times. This sequence joins TRBV6-5 and TRBJ1-2, with D possibly being TRBD1 (5 bases). This CDR3 is 12 amino acids long. Trimming stripped 6 bases from V and 7 bases from J, with 12 bases between. CDR1 and CDR2 (germline): MNHEY, SVGAGI. CDR3 region: CASRGGGAGYTF. CDR3 coding DNA: TGTGCCAGCAGGGGGGGAGGGGCTGGCTACACCTTC.

The V call is TRBV25-1, the J call TRBJ1-2, with 7 bases fitting TRBD1. After removal of 6 bases from V and 5 bases from J, the junction contained 9 bases not matched to a gene. This CDR3 is 14 amino acids long. In germline, CDR1 is MGHDK, CDR2 SYGVNS. CDR3: CASSTSGTAYGYTF. The CDR3 nucleotides read TGTGCCAGCAGCACCTCCGGGACAGCATATGGCTACACCTTC.

The V gene is TRBV7-2, the J gene TRBJ2-5; D not resolved. The CDR3 length is 16 residues. Germline CDR1 reads SGHTA; CDR2 reads FQGNSA. V lost 1 base and J lost 2, with 14 bases in between. CDR3 in amino acids: CASSLEGGYPQETQYF. In DNA form, the CDR3 reads TGTGCCAGCAGCTTAGAGGGTGGGTACCCTCAAGAGACCCAGTACTTC.

The chain links TRBV25-1 to TRBJ2-5; D unclear. Matching the DNA end better, TRBJ2-3 makes the J call doubtful. In germline, CDR1 is MGHDK, CDR2 SYGVNS. The CDR3 contains 11 residues. The CDR3 reads CASSLKGTQYF. In nucleotides, the CDR3 is TGTGCCAGCAGTTTGAAGGGTACGCAGTATTTT.